The present T cell receptor beta chain was sequenced within a study of T cell responses to AZD1222 COVID-19 vaccine. The CDR3 is 16 residues long. The germline V gene encodes CDR1 KGHSH and CDR2 LQKENI. With 3 bases removed from V and 4 bases from J, the gap between germline ends came to 16 bases. The table came from immunoSEQ multiplex PCR; TCRdb's copy has only in-frame clones and leaves some out. The sample lists some 190,000 clones, 80% to 90% occurring once. A word on this clone: What it binds is not known.

Study-level results: Spike was spanned by vaccine-associated CD4 TCRs, which were dominant at 160-218 and 743-854. There were repertoire samples only from the period after the peak T cell response.

This TCR derives from an adult in good health. The material sequenced was peripheral blood, taken on day 0 of AZD1222 vaccination. The chain is built from TRBV18 and TRBJ2-1, with D perhaps TRBD2 (7 bases). The CDR3 bases are TGTGCCAGCTCACCCGAAGGGCGGGGGCTTTACAATGAGCAGTTCTTC. It translates to CASSPEGRGLYNEQFF.